This T cell receptor (beta chain) originates from a study of regulatory T cells in long-lasting Graves disease (dated by TCRdb to the early 2020s). Turning to the overall study: Antithyroid drugs had been taken for less than 3 months by newly diagnosed Graves' disease patients. Peripheral blood TCR sequencing and RNA sequencing compared persistent Graves' disease patients with newly diagnosed Graves' disease patients. The study took place in China and was registered as a clinical trial. A total of about 35 samples underwent TCR sequencing: about 13 from persistent and about 20 from newly diagnosed Graves' disease patients.

The trim is 5 bases for V and 2 bases for J, with a gap of 16 bases between the germline ends. The CDR3, from cysteine to phenylalanine, totals 16 residues. The sequence is cut down to CDR3 DNA, 48 bases in frame from base 1. Sequences MNHEY (CDR1) and SMNVEV (CDR2) are obtained from the germline V gene (reference sequence). Points the paper makes about the study in general: Sequencing and analysis were restricted to the TCR beta chain. Peripheral blood alone was examined, since thyroid tissue, which constituted the primary lesion, could not be accessed. Persistent Graves' disease patients showed lower TCR Shannon entropy and fewer highly expanded clones than newly diagnosed patients, suggesting clonal expansion. TRBV28, TRBJ1-2 and TRBJ2-5 were preferentially used in persistent disease, while TRBV20-1 and TRBJ2-1 were favored in newly diagnosed disease. The small sample size was acknowledged by the authors as a limitation that may reduce accuracy. Persistent patients shared more public clonotypes among themselves (around 3,000) than newly diagnosed patients did (over 900).

The time point tag for this specimen amounts to: newly diagnosed GD, antithyroid drugs for less than 3 months. For both TCR sequencing and RNA sequencing, RNA was extracted from PBMCs using TRIzol. Graves' disease was diagnosed according to American Thyroid Association guidelines. Patients were recruited from an endocrinology department in Xi'an, China. Each patient gave about 9.1 milliliters of peripheral blood, collected in an EDTA anticoagulant tube. Ficoll Paque Plus density gradient separation was used to isolate PBMCs, and no additional T cell sorting was done. An Agilent 2100 Bioanalyzer and agarose gel were used to assess RNA quality, and a NanoDrop 2000 was used to measure RNA concentration. Library prep was done by multiplex PCR. Sequencing took place on an Illumina HiSeq 4000. TCR beta libraries were built with iRepertoire HTBI primers and Arm-PCR amplification of CDR3 regions. Before sequencing, the PCR products underwent gel purification. As for the authors' bioinformatics: Gene usage analysis of CDR3 amino acid clonotypes used the 60 to 80 TRBV and fewer than 15 TRBJ segments found across samples. COPE and FqMerger were used to merge the filtered high-quality paired reads into contigs. BLAST was used to align contigs to the IMGT TRBV, TRBD and TRBJ reference genes, and CDR3 was defined following IMGT. Highly expanded clones were defined as clonotypes with a frequency above 0.1%. Shannon entropy served as the measure of repertoire diversity, while the Gini coefficient captured V-J evenness. A clonotype found in more than one individual was treated as public. In TCRdb, the public reads were trimmed at Q25 with fastp and aligned with MiXCR, with productive beta chains retained. Rows with one shared CDR3 protein collapse into an entry with the most common genes and DNA. It is TCRdb's table, rather than the study itself, that gives the V and J calls and clone size. The sample table holds hundreds of thousands of distinct CDR3 sequences, of which about 15% were seen once. The ten largest clonotypes hold approximately 8% of the sample.

There are many counts of this clonotype. Its target antigen remains unknown. No much larger clonotype is one base removed from it; base qualities were not supplied. This sample also belongs to another study, concerning T cells in Graves' hyperthyroidism and ophthalmopathy. As that second paper reports: Graves' hyperthyroidism was defined as stable when no progression to ophthalmopathy occurred over 18 months of follow-up. The hyperthyroidism patients were between 18 and 65 years old and newly diagnosed, with a disease duration of less than 2 months. The study excluded patients with uncontrolled infections, other autoimmune diseases, pregnancy or lactation. Diagnoses relied on clinical symptoms, serum thyroxine and TRAb, thyroid ultrasound and orbital computed tomography. The first round of RT-PCR for the TCR CDR3 was performed with the HTBI primer set and the Qiagen OneStep RT-PCR kit. Blood samples also contained most of the expanded thyroid clonotypes (frequency above 0.001), which suggests that blood repertoires may reflect thyroid immune responses. Ophthalmopathy was separated from stable hyperthyroidism by a 13 V-J signature model, with approximately 89% sensitivity and roughly 81% specificity obtained in cross-validation and 80%/75% obtained in testing. In validation, the model predicted progression to ophthalmopathy a median of 6.5 months before onset, with about 71% sensitivity and 72.22% specificity. TCR V-J signatures able to tell the groups apart were searched for in a discovery cohort of approximately 95 patients, of whom more than 40 had Graves' ophthalmopathy and about 55 had stable Graves' hyperthyroidism. An independent validation cohort of fewer than 20 hyperthyroidism patients and about 16 patients who later progressed to ophthalmopathy tested prospective prediction of ophthalmopathy. The approximately 100 discovery patients were randomly split 7:3 into training and test sets. Thyroid tissue and blood T-cell repertoires from six Graves' hyperthyroidism patients were also compared in the study. Following sampling, methimazole starting at 30 mg daily was given to hyperthyroidism patients, and high-dose intravenous methylprednisolone was given to ophthalmopathy patients. The libraries were constructed in a second round of multiplex PCR and then size-selected and purified. Libraries were sequenced paired-end with 100 bp reads on an Illumina HiSeq2000. SOAPnuke was used to process the raw data, removing reads that contained adapters or uncalled bases, had a mean Phred below 15, or lacked an exact match to the constant primer or identifier. High-quality paired reads were merged with COPE v1.2.5, and unique nucleotide sequences were defined as clonotypes. MiTCR v1.1 was used to align clonotypes to the IMGT TRBV, TRBD and TRBJ reference segments. The analysis included only V-J combinations with a frequency above 0.0001, which together covered around 99% of the repertoires. A TCS score was defined as the ratio between F50 (clonal expansion) and ExV (chaos), using BLOSUM62-based TCRdist between CDR3 peptides within each V-J. Welch's t-statistics and random forest reduced roughly 530 V-J features to 10 to 15, which were used in a naive Bayes classifier (R e1071). Sample size was not statistically predetermined, and blinding of investigators to group allocation was not performed. According to the paper, TCR Vbeta CDR3 sequencing was carried out on approximately 140 peripheral blood samples, which came from more than 40 ophthalmopathy, approximately 78 hyperthyroidism and approximately 17 progressor patients.

The sample consisted of peripheral blood mononuclear cells (PBMCs), taken at new diagnosis, from a patient treated with antithyroid drugs. The chain is assembled from TRBV27 and TRBJ2-1, with the D segment identity uncertain. This sequence originates from a woman aged 35 to 49 with Graves disease. Donor details come from another sample of the same person, matched by shared clones. The nucleotide sequence reads TGTGCCAGCAGTCCGTTTTTGGAAGAAGCCTACAATGAGCAGTTCTTC. It translates as CASSPFLEEAYNEQFF.